This entry is about one TCR beta chain. This sample stems from a study of a mutant IDH1 vaccine in newly diagnosed glioma. Time point noted: baseline, week 1 (first vaccination visit). Treatment noted: pre-vaccination baseline after standard-of-care therapy. The method was immunoSEQ multiplex PCR; TCRdb's version includes in-frame clones alone and lacks a portion of them. The table has some 90,000 clones, over 70% seen once; the top ten hold nearly 5.5%. Germline V lookup: CDR1 MDHEN, CDR2 SYDVKM. The CDR3 is 14 residues long. The germline V and J ends were trimmed by 6 bases and 4 bases, with 15 bases remaining between them.

Sequencing was performed on PBMCs, taken from a glioma patient treated with radiotherapy, temozolomide or both. This TCR derives from a man aged 40-55 years with glioma. Some clones in this sample may be carry-over from other donors' samples. The V call is TRBV28, the J call TRBJ1-2; tentative D call: TRBD1 (6 bases). Written as DNA, the CDR3 is TGTGCCAGCAGCCCCGGGACAAGAGGCTATGGCTACACCTTC. This codes for CASSPGTRGYGYTF.